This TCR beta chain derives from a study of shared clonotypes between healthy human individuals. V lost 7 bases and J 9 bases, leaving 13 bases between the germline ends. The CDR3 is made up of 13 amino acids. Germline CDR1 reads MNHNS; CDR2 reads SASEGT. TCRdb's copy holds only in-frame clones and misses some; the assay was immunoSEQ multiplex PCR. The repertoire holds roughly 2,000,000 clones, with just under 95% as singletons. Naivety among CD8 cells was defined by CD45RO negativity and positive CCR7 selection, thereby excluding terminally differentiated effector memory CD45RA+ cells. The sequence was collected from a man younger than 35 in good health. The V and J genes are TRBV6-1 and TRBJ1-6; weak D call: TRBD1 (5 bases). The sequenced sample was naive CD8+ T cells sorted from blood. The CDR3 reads CASKTGLASPLHF. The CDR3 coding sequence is TGTGCCAGCAAAACAGGTCTGGCTTCACCCCTCCACTTT.